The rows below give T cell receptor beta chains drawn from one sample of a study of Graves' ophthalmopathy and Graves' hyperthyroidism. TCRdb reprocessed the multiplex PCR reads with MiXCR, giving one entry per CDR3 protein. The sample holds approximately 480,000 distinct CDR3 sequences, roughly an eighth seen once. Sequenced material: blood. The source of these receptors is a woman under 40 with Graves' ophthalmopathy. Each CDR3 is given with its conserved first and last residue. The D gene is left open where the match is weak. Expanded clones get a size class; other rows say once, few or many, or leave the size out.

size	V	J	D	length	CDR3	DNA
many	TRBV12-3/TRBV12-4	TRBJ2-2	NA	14	CASSSPTNTGELFF	TGTGCCAGCAGTTCCCCGACGAACACCGGGGAGCTGTTTTTT
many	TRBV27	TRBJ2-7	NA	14	CASSLSGGTYEQYF	TGTGCCAGCAGTTTATCCGGCGGCACCTACGAGCAGTACTTC
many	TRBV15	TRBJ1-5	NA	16	CATSREAAGFNQPQHF	TGTGCCACCAGCAGAGAAGCGGCAGGGTTCAATCAGCCCCAGCATTTT
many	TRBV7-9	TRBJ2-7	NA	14	CASSLLRSSYEQYF	TGTGCCAGCAGCCTACTTAGGAGCTCCTACGAGCAGTACTTC
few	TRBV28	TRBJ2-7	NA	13	CASRRSWTYEQYF	TGTGCCAGCAGACGATCGTGGACCTACGAGCAGTACTTC
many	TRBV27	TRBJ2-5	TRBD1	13	CASSRQGKETQYF	TGTGCCAGCAGTCGACAGGGGAAGGAGACCCAGTACTTC
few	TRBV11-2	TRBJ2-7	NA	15	CASSLEAGSSAEQYF	TGTGCCAGCAGCTTAGAGGCAGGGAGCTCGGCCGAGCAGTACTTC
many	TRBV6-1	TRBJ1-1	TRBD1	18	CASSERGQGFFLNTEAFF	TGTGCCAGCAGTGAAAGGGGACAGGGGTTTTTCCTAAACACTGAAGCTTTCTTT
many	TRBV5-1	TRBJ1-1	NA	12	CASSWGDTEAFF	TGCGCCAGCAGCTGGGGGGACACTGAAGCTTTCTTT
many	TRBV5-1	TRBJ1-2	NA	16	CASSLQGGTRGYGYTF	TGCGCCAGCAGCTTACAGGGAGGGACGAGAGGCTATGGCTACACCTTC
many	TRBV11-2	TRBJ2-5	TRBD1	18	CASRATRPGQRYQETQYF	TGTGCCAGCAGGGCTACGAGACCGGGACAGAGGTACCAAGAGACCCAGTACTTC
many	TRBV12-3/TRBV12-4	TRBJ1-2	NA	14	CASRLQGSNYGYTF	TGTGCCAGCAGATTACAGGGATCTAACTATGGCTACACCTTC
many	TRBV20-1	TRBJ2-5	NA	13	CSARRGSQETQYF	TGCAGTGCTCGACGCGGAAGTCAAGAGACCCAGTACTTC
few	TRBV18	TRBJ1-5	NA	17	CASSLRDGLIDDQPQHF	TGTGCCAGCTCACTCAGGGACGGACTAATCGACGATCAGCCCCAGCATTTT
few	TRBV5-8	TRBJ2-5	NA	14	CASSLERVIETQYF	TGTGCCAGCAGCTTGGAGCGGGTAATAGAGACCCAGTACTTC
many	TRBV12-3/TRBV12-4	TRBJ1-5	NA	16	CASSLVFRDSNQPQHF	TGTGCCAGCAGTTTAGTGTTCAGGGATAGCAATCAGCCCCAGCATTTT
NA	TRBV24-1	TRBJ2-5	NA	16	CATSDALWGLKETQYF	TGTGCCACCAGTGATGCTCTCTGGGGTCTGAAAGAGACCCAGTACTTC
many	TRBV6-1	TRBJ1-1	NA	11	CATQRGTEAFF	TGTGCCACCCAACGGGGCACTGAAGCTTTCTTT
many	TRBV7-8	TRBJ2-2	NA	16	CASSPGVATDIGELFF	TGTGCCAGCAGCCCCGGGGTAGCGACAGACATCGGGGAGCTGTTTTTT
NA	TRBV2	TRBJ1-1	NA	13	CASTEGVSGWAFF	TGTGCCAGCACTGAGGGGGTCTCGGGGTGGGCTTTCTTT
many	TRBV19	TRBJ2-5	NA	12	CASSMARETQYF	TGTGCCAGTAGTATGGCCCGGGAGACCCAGTACTTC
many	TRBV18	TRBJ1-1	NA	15	CASSPGAMGYTEAFF	TGTGCCAGCTCACCAGGAGCAATGGGGTACACTGAAGCTTTCTTT
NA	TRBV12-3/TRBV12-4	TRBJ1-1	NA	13	CASLTRAGTEAFF	TGTGCCAGCCTAACAAGGGCGGGCACTGAAGCTTTCTTT
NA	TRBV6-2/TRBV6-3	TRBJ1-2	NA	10	CASRGIGYTF	TGTGCCAGCAGAGGGATCGGCTACACCTTC
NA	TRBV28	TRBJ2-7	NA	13	CASSLSAAGEQYF	TGTGCCAGCAGTCTCTCCGCGGCCGGGGAGCAGTACTTC
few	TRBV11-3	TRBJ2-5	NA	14	CASSLGSFGGTQYF	TGTGCCAGCAGCTTAGGGTCCTTCGGGGGGACCCAGTACTTC
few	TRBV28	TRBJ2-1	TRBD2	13	CASSGEGPNEQFF	TGTGCCAGCAGCGGGGAGGGCCCCAATGAGCAGTTCTTC
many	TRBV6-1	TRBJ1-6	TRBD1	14	CASSQTGVKSPLHF	TGTGCCAGCAGTCAGACAGGGGTCAAATCACCCCTCCACTTT
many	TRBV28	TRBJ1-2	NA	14	CASSFVKGGYGYTF	TGTGCCAGCAGTTTTGTCAAGGGCGGCTATGGCTACACCTTC
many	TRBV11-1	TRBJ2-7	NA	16	CASSPPASLKVNEQYF	TGTGCCAGCAGCCCTCCGGCGAGTCTTAAGGTAAACGAGCAGTACTTC
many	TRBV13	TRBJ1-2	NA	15	CASSFDAGEGYGYTF	TGTGCCAGCAGCTTTGATGCAGGGGAAGGGTATGGCTACACCTTC
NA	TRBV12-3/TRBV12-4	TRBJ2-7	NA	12	CASSPQPYEQYF	TGTGCCAGCAGTCCCCAACCCTACGAGCAGTACTTC
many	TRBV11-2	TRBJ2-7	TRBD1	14	CASSLGQGRGEQYF	TGTGCCAGCAGCTTAGGACAGGGTAGGGGCGAGCAGTACTTC
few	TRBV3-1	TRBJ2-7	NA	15	CASAQGPSASYEQYF	TGTGCCAGCGCTCAGGGGCCTAGCGCTTCCTACGAGCAGTACTTC
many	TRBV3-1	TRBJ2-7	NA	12	CASSQAGSEQYF	TGTGCCAGCAGCCAGGCAGGGAGCGAGCAGTACTTC
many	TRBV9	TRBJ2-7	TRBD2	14	CASSVSGRTREQYF	TGTGCCAGCAGCGTAAGCGGGAGGACCCGAGAGCAGTACTTC